The source of this T cell receptor beta chain is a study of T cells expressing NK-cell markers. The overall study: HCMV seropositivity marked most of the eight sequenced donors; one was seronegative.

Overall study findings and caveats: Dominant NKG2C+ clonotypes made up 1.0-7.0% of CD8+ T cells in roughly 6 donors.

The CDR3 runs 13 residues. CDR1 SGHTA and CDR2 FQGNSA come from the germline V gene. Of note for this clonotype: Its antigen is not identified.

TCRdb derives one entry per CDR3 protein from the 5' RACE reads, leaving out DNA. The sample data list some 450,000 distinct CDR3 sequences. The sequence derives from a woman between 18 and 75 years old in good health. The chain joins TRBV7-2 to TRBJ2-1. Sequences were obtained from blood T cells: a sorted CD56 or NKG2C T cell subset, CD4+ or CD8+ T cells, or bulk PBMC T cells (not recorded which). The chain's CDR3 is CASSLAMYNEQFF.